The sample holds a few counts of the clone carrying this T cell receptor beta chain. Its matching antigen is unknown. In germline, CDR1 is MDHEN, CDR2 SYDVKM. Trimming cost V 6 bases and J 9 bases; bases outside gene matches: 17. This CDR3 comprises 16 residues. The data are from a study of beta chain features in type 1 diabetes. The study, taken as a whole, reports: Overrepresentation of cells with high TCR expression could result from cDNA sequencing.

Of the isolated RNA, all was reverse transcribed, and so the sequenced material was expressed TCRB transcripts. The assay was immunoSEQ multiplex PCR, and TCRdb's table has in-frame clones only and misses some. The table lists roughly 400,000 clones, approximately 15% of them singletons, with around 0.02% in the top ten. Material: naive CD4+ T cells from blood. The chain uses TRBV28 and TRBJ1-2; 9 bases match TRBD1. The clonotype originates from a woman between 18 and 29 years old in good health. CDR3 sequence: CASSGSPGQGLVSYTF. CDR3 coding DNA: TGTGCCAGCAGCGGGTCCCCGGGACAGGGTCTTGTAAGCTACACCTTC.